Listed below are T cell receptor beta chains from one sample, sequenced in a study of tumor-infiltrating lymphocytes in primary liver carcinoma. One entry per CDR3 protein, called by TCRdb with MiXCR from the multiplex PCR reads. This table holds fewer than 110,000 distinct CDR3 sequences, around 73% found once. The sample comprised liver tumor tissue from sampling region 2. The origin of the receptors is a woman aged 55 to 70 with primary liver carcinoma and hepatitis B virus infection. CDR3s include the opening cysteine and the closing phenylalanine or tryptophan. D genes are given only for firm matches. Expanded clones are given a class, and other clones once, few, many or no size at all.

V gene	D gene	clone size	J gene	CDR3 protein	CDR3 DNA
TRBV6-4	NA	NA	TRBJ2-1	CASGVDQGRNEQFF	TGTGCCAGCGGTGTAGACCAGGGCCGCAATGAGCAGTTCTTC
TRBV7-3	NA	NA	TRBJ1-1	CASSLMGMNTEAFF	TGTGCCAGCAGCTTAATGGGGATGAACACTGAAGCTTTCTTT
TRBV12-3/TRBV12-4	TRBD1	NA	TRBJ1-2	CVSRGTGAPPDGYTF	TGTGTCAGCAGGGGGACAGGGGCCCCTCCGGATGGCTACACCTTC
TRBV5-1	TRBD1	NA	TRBJ2-1	CASSFPNRGNGQFF	TGCGCCAGCAGCTTCCCTAACAGGGGCAATGGGCAGTTCTTC
TRBV11-1	NA	NA	TRBJ2-7	CVSSLEPHEQYF	TGTGTCAGCAGCTTAGAACCCCATGAGCAGTACTTC
TRBV6-5	NA	once	TRBJ2-7	CVSSLAWTGRDEQYF	TGTGTCAGCAGTTTGGCCTGGACAGGGAGGGACGAGCAGTACTTC
TRBV11-1	NA	NA	TRBJ2-7	CVSSGNRSTYEQCF	TGTGTCAGCAGCGGTAATAGGTCCACCTACGAGCAGTGCTTC
TRBV10-2	NA	once	TRBJ2-7	CASSERWFSYEQYF	TGCGCCAGCAGTGAGAGATGGTTCTCCTACGAGCAGTACTTC
TRBV11-2	NA	NA	TRBJ2-1	CASGREPNSYDDQFF	TGTGCCAGCGGGCGGGAACCGAACTCCTACGATGACCAGTTCTTC
TRBV29-1	NA	once	TRBJ1-2	CSVVVDYYGYTF	TGCAGCGTCGTGGTGGACTACTATGGCTACACCTTC
TRBV11-2	NA	NA	TRBJ2-7	CATIIGRTATYEQYF	TGTGCCACCATCATCGGACGGACCGCTACCTACGAGCAATACTTC
TRBV7-9	NA	NA	TRBJ2-7	CVRSLSAGSYEQYF	TGTGTCAGAAGCTTATCCGCCGGATCCTACGAGCAGTACTTC
TRBV11-3	NA	NA	TRBJ1-1	CASSQDDLNIEAFF	TGTGCCAGTAGCCAGGACGACTTGAACATTGAAGCTTTCTTT
TRBV2	NA	once	TRBJ1-2	CASSPSGVRPDYDYTF	TGTGCCAGCTCCCCATCGGGAGTGCGTCCTGACTATGACTACACCTTC
TRBV7-2	NA	NA	TRBJ1-2	CVSSPSPGNNDGYTF	TGTGTCAGCAGCCCAAGCCCAGGGAATAATGATGGCTACACCTTC
TRBV29-1	NA	NA	TRBJ2-3	CSVEALSRMGVSTDTQYF	TGCAGCGTCGAAGCGTTGAGCAGGATGGGGGTTAGCACAGATACGCAGTATTTT
TRBV19	NA	NA	TRBJ2-4	CASSRVWETDRNTDTQYF	TGTGCCAGTAGTAGAGTTTGGGAAACAGATCGCAACACAGATACGCAGTACTTC
TRBV5-4	TRBD1	once	TRBJ2-7	CVSSLGQGLGYAQYF	TGTGTCAGCAGCTTGGGACAGGGCTTAGGCTACGCGCAGTACTTC
TRBV28	TRBD1	NA	TRBJ1-1	CAGQTGGCGTEAFF	TGTGCCGGTCAGACAGGGGGCTGTGGCACTGAAGCTTTCTTT
TRBV21-1	NA	NA	TRBJ2-3	CARSRPLQGPDTQYF	TGTGCCAGGAGCAGACCCCTGCAGGGCCCGGATACGCAGTATTTT
TRBV25-1	NA	NA	TRBJ1-1	CASTGTITNIEAFF	TGTGCCAGCACAGGGACAATTACGAACATTGAAGCTTTCTTT
TRBV30	TRBD2	many	TRBJ2-1	CAWSLSGVHNEQFF	TGTGCCTGGAGCCTAAGCGGGGTACACAATGAGCAGTTCTTC
TRBV28	TRBD2	once	TRBJ2-1	CASKALAGGAAYNEQFF	TGTGCCAGCAAGGCGCTAGCGGGAGGGGCGGCCTACAATGAGCAGTTCTTC